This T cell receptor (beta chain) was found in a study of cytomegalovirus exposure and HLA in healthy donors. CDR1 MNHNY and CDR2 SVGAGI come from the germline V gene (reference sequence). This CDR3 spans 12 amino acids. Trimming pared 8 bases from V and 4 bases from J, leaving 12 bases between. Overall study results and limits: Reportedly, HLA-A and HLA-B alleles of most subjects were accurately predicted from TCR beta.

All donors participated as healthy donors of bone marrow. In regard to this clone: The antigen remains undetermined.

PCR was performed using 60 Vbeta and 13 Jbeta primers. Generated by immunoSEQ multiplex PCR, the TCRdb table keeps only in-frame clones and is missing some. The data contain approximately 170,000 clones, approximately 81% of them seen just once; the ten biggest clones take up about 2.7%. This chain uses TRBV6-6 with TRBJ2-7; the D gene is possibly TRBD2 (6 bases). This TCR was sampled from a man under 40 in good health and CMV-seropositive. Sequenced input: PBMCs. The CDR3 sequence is CASGWRDYEQYF. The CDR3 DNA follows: TGTGCCAGCGGGTGGCGGGATTACGAGCAGTACTTC.